This entry lists 29 T cell receptor beta chains sequenced from one sample in a study of regulatory T cells in long-lasting Graves disease. Time point specified: newly diagnosed GD, antithyroid drugs for less than 3 months. There was RNA extracted from PBMCs, and the TCR library was made from it. TCR beta libraries were built with iRepertoire HTBI primers and Arm-PCR of CDR3 regions. Each CDR3 protein gets one entry after TCRdb re-called the multiplex PCR reads with MiXCR. The sample includes 300,000 to 400,000 distinct CDR3 sequences, 15% to 20% of them seen just once. These sequences were also reported in another study, on T cells in Graves' hyperthyroidism and ophthalmopathy.

This specimen consisted of peripheral blood mononuclear cells (PBMCs), obtained at new diagnosis, from a patient treated with antithyroid drugs. The receptors derive from a middle-aged man with Graves disease.

This clonotype came up many times. CDR3 protein: CASSGAGVRTDTQYF. CDR3 coding DNA: TGCGCCAGCAGCGGTGCAGGGGTTAGGACAGATACGCAGTATTTT. The chain employs TRBV5-1 and TRBJ2-3, with D perhaps TRBD1 (6 bases). The CDR3 is made up of 15 amino acids. V lost 4 bases, J lost 3 bases, and 15 bases lay in between. Germline V gene data show CDR1 as SGHRS and CDR2 as YFSETQ.

This clonotype has at least ten counts. The V gene is TRBV28, the J gene TRBJ2-7, with TRBD1 matching over 9 bases. The germline V gene encodes CDR1 MDHEN and CDR2 SYDVKM. Germline trimming cut 4 bases from V and 2 bases from J; bases unmatched to any gene: 3. The CDR3 is made up of 14 amino acids. CDR3 region: CASSWTGVTYEQYF. The CDR3 coding sequence is TGTGCCAGCAGTTGGACAGGGGTAACCTACGAGCAGTACTTC.

CDR3 nucleotides: TGTGCCAGCAGTACCAACAGGGGACCCGCTGGAAACACCATATATTTT. Translated, it gives CASSTNRGPAGNTIYF. This chain connects TRBV12-3 or TRBV12-4 to TRBJ1-3, with TRBD1 identical over 7 bases. Unmatched junction bases numbered 9, after V lost 5 bases and J lost 2 bases. CDR3 length: 16 residues.

The genes are TRBV7-2 and TRBJ2-3; 8 bases fit TRBD1. The V gene end was trimmed by 1 base and the J gene end by 4 bases; junction bases not matched to a gene: 13. Germline CDR1 and CDR2: SGHTA and FQGNSA. The CDR3 runs 18 residues. DNA of the CDR3: TGTGCCAGCAGCTTAGGAGGTTCGGGGACAGGAAGGGCAGATACGCAGTATTTT. Translation gives CASSLGGSGTGRADTQYF.

The sample holds many counts of this clonotype. The CDR3 sequence: CASSLGQGGRTQHF. In DNA, the CDR3 is TGTGCCAGCAGTCTTGGGCAGGGGGGAAGGACCCAGCATTTT. The V call is TRBV2, the J call TRBJ1-5; 7 bases align to TRBD1. The germline CDR1 and CDR2 sequences are SNHLY and FYNNEI. With V trimmed by 5 bases and J by 11 bases, 12 bases remained unmatched. The CDR3 is 14 amino acids.

This clonotype was recorded at least ten times. The chain employs TRBV20-1 and TRBJ1-2; D is perhaps TRBD1 (6 bases). CDR1 is DFQATT, CDR2 SNEGSKA, per germline (reference sequence). The CDR3 covers 12 residues. V was clipped by 0 bases and J by 7 bases, with 9 bases between them. Here the CDR3 reads CSARDRGVGYTF. The CDR3 DNA reads TGCAGTGCTAGAGACAGGGGCGTTGGCTACACCTTC.

In this sample, this clonotype turned up a few times. This chain links TRBV6-1 with TRBJ1-6; TRBD1 agrees at 7 bases. After removal of 4 bases from V and 13 bases from J, the junction contained 7 bases not matched to a gene. The CDR3 is made up of 13 amino acids. Germline values: CDR1 MNHNS, CDR2 SASEGT. CDR3 region: CASSGTGLSPLHF. The CDR3 DNA sequence: TGTGCCAGCAGTGGGACAGGCCTTTCGCCCCTCCACTTT.

This chain links TRBV5-5 with TRBJ2-1; 7 nucleotides match TRBD1. The germline CDR1 and CDR2 sequences are SGHKS and YYEKEE (reference sequence). Losses at the gene ends were 4 bases for V and 0 bases for J; bases not matched to a gene: 4. There are 15 residues in the CDR3. This CDR3 reads CASSQQGISYNEQFF. CDR3 nucleotides: TGTGCCAGCAGCCAACAGGGGATCTCCTACAATGAGCAGTTCTTC.

The chain links TRBV24-1 to TRBJ1-2; 8 bases agree with TRBD1. The J segment lost 7 bases and the V segment lost 10 bases, leaving 7 bases of the junction unmatched. There are 12 residues in the CDR3. Germline assignment: CDR1 KGHDR and CDR2 SFDVKD. The chain's CDR3 is CATGQEGFGYTF. CDR3 nucleotide sequence: TGTGCCACGGGACAGGAGGGGTTTGGCTACACCTTC.

This clonotype has a count of ten or more. This chain uses TRBV6-2 or TRBV6-3 with TRBJ2-5, with TRBD1 matching 7 bases. CDR3 length: 16 residues. Losses at the gene ends were 5 bases for V and 1 base for J; bases not matched to a gene: 10. Per the germline V gene, CDR1 is MNHEY and CDR2 is SVGEGT. CDR3 in amino acids: CASSDFGTALQETQYF. Here the CDR3 DNA reads TGTGCCAGCAGTGACTTCGGGACAGCACTCCAAGAGACCCAGTACTTC.

In its sample, this clonotype was seen many times. The chain has TRBV4-1 and TRBJ1-1; no firm D call. The CDR3 is 13 amino acids. V lost 1 base, J lost 5 bases, and 8 bases lay in between. Germline CDR1 and CDR2: MGHRA and YSYEKL. CDR3 protein: CASSQGGITEAFF. The CDR3 coding sequence is TGCGCCAGCAGCCAAGGAGGGATTACTGAAGCTTTCTTT.

The chain recombines TRBV6-2 or TRBV6-3 with TRBJ2-6; D uncertain. Germline V gene sequence: CDR1 MNHEY, CDR2 SVGEGT. Trimming stripped 7 bases from V and 4 bases from J, with 17 bases between. This CDR3 is 16 amino acids long. The CDR3 protein is CASTPRGSPGANVLTF. As DNA, the CDR3 is TGTGCCAGCACCCCGCGCGGATCCCCCGGGGCCAACGTCCTGACTTTC.

This clonotype was seen many times. The rearrangement uses TRBV5-6 and TRBJ2-7; D is unclear. V was shortened by 2 bases and J by 1 base, with 13 bases between the two germline ends. CDR1 and CDR2 from the germline V gene are SGHDT and YYEEEE. The CDR3 contains 15 residues. This CDR3 reads CASSFRRWSSYEQYF. In DNA, the CDR3 is TGTGCCAGCAGCTTTCGAAGATGGTCGTCCTACGAGCAGTACTTC.

This chain joins TRBV18 and TRBJ1-2; D gene unclear. Trimming stripped 6 bases from V and 4 bases from J, with 15 bases between. Germline V CDR1 and CDR2: KGHSH, LQKENI. The length of the CDR3 is 14 residues. The CDR3 loop reads CASSGGRAGYGYTF. CDR3 nucleotides: TGTGCCAGCTCGGGAGGGCGCGCCGGCTATGGCTACACCTTC. The entire variable domain, with the rest obtained from reference TRBV18 and TRBJ1-2, is as follows: NAGVMQNPRHLVRRRGQEARLRCSPMKGHSHVYWYRQLPEEGLKFMVYLQKENIIDESGMPKERFSAEFPKEGPSILRIQQVVRGDSAAYFCASSGGRAGYGYTFGSGTRLTVV.

The chain is built from TRBV5-4 and TRBJ1-1, with D possibly being TRBD1 (6 bases). The CDR3 sequence is 14 residues long. V lost 2 bases to trimming and J lost 4 bases, with 12 bases between them. The germline V gene encodes CDR1 SGHNT and CDR2 YYREEE (reference sequence). In DNA, the CDR3 is TGTGCCAGCAGCTTTTCCGCGACAGGCACTGAAGCTTTCTTT. Encoded protein: CASSFSATGTEAFF.

There are many counts of this clonotype. The CDR3 nucleotides are TGCAGTGCCTCGCAGGGGGTCAATGAGCAGTTCTTC. Protein sequence: CSASQGVNEQFF. The rearrangement uses TRBV20-1 and TRBJ2-1; 7 nucleotides align to TRBD1. Germline V CDR1 and CDR2: DFQATT, SNEGSKA (reference sequence). Losses at the gene ends were 6 bases for V and 6 bases for J; bases not matched to a gene: 5. CDR3 length equals 12 residues.

This clonotype was seen ten or more times. The V gene is TRBV5-1, the J gene TRBJ2-1, with 12 bases fitting TRBD2. Trimming took 4 bases from V and 9 from J; bases not matched to a gene: 5. CDR1 and CDR2 from the germline V gene are SGHRS and YFSETQ. This CDR3 is 14 amino acids long. The CDR3 here is CASSPRTSGAEQFF. In nucleotides, the CDR3 is TGCGCCAGCAGCCCGAGGACTAGCGGGGCTGAGCAGTTCTTC.

This clonotype was counted many times. V is TRBV2 and J is TRBJ1-1; maybe TRBD1 (5 bases). Germline V gives CDR1 SNHLY, CDR2 FYNNEI. This CDR3 region has 15 residues. Deletions cut 6 bases from V and 3 bases from J, with 17 bases between. CDR3 DNA sequence: TGTGCCAGCAGCGCCGACAGTGTGGCGCACACTGAAGCTTTCTTT. Translated, it gives CASSADSVAHTEAFF.

This clonotype has only a few counts. This rearrangement joins TRBV7-9 to TRBJ2-2; D remains ambiguous. CDR3 length: 15 amino acids. The germline CDR1 and CDR2 sequences are SEHNR and FQNEAQ (reference sequence). V lost 1 base and J lost 4, with 10 bases in between. The CDR3 DNA sequence: TGTGCCAGCAGCTTAGATCGGAAATCCACCGGGGAGCTGTTTTTT. Protein sequence: CASSLDRKSTGELFF.

The V gene is TRBV20-1, the J gene TRBJ2-3; 14 bases are shared with TRBD2. CDR1 and CDR2 from the germline V gene are DFQATT and SNEGSKA (reference sequence). V gave up 5 bases and J gave up 3 bases; unmatched junction bases: 10. The CDR3 is 17 residues long. CDR3 region: CSARRLAGGPGTDTQYF. As DNA, the CDR3 is TGCAGTGCTCGAAGACTAGCGGGGGGGCCAGGAACAGATACGCAGTATTTT.

The CDR3 DNA follows: TGTGCCAGCAGTTTACCTCCGGGCGTCTATCAGCCCCAGCATTTT. The encoded protein is CASSLPPGVYQPQHF. The chain recombines TRBV28 with TRBJ1-5; no clear D. The CDR3 has 15 residues. V was cut by 2 bases and J by 5 bases, with 13 bases left in between. Germline V gives CDR1 MDHEN, CDR2 SYDVKM.

The sample holds a few counts of this clonotype. The chain links TRBV7-7 to TRBJ2-3; D remains unclear. Germline CDR1 is SSHAT and CDR2 is FNYEAQ (reference sequence). V gave up 1 base and J gave up 0 bases, with 8 bases separating them. The CDR3 covers 15 residues. As DNA, the CDR3 is TGTGCCAGCAGCTTAGGGTTGGCGAGCACAGATACGCAGTATTTT. This encodes CASSLGLASTDTQYF.

This clonotype was counted many times. The chain joins TRBV2 to TRBJ1-2; TRBD1 is a possible D gene (5 bases). The CDR3 has 13 amino acids. The germline V and J ends were trimmed by 4 bases and 5 bases, with 11 bases remaining between them. Germline CDR1 SNHLY, CDR2 FYNNEI. The CDR3 reads CASSASGMYGYTF. CDR3 DNA sequence: TGTGCCAGCAGTGCTTCAGGGATGTATGGCTACACCTTC.

V and J are TRBV6-5 and TRBJ1-6; D not resolved. This CDR3 region has 18 residues. CDR1 is MNHEY, CDR2 SVGAGI, per germline. Trimming shortened V by 0 bases and J by 9 bases, and 21 bases separated the two germline ends. The CDR3 is CASSYSNIQFEGGSPLHF. CDR3 bases: TGTGCCAGCAGTTACTCGAACATACAATTTGAGGGCGGTTCACCCCTCCACTTT.

This clonotype was counted at least ten times. This sequence joins TRBV20-1 and TRBJ1-1; 7 bases align to TRBD1. Per germline, CDR1 DFQATT and CDR2 SNEGSKA (reference sequence). This CDR3 spans 16 amino acids. J gave up 3 bases and V 0 bases, and 10 bases lay outside the gene matches. The CDR3 loop is CSARDQGGWSDTEAFF. The CDR3 nucleotides read TGCAGTGCTAGAGATCAGGGGGGCTGGAGCGACACTGAAGCTTTCTTT.

The sample holds a few counts of this clonotype. The chain uses TRBV7-2 and TRBJ1-2; D call uncertain. Trimming removed 3 bases at V and 4 bases at J, with 15 bases between. The CDR3 totals 15 residues. Per the germline V gene, CDR1 is SGHTA and CDR2 is FQGNSA. The CDR3 loop reads CASSLIQSPIYGYTF. CDR3 nucleotide sequence: TGTGCCAGCAGCTTGATTCAATCGCCTATCTATGGCTACACCTTC.

This clonotype appeared many times. The chain has TRBV20-1 and TRBJ2-2, with D possibly being TRBD1 (6 bases). In germline, CDR1 is DFQATT, CDR2 SNEGSKA (reference sequence). Between the trimmed V and J ends, which lost 5 bases and 5 bases, there was a span of 12 bases. This CDR3 comprises 13 residues. CDR3 in amino acids: CSAQSTGTGELFF. The CDR3 bases are TGCAGTGCTCAAAGTACAGGGACCGGGGAGCTGTTTTTT.

As regards this clonotype: A much bigger clone sits one base away, suggesting this may be a read error. For the CDR3, the DNA is TGTGCTAGTGGACCGGGGTTCGATCAGCCCCAGCATTTT. Its translation is CASGPGFDQPQHF. This chain connects TRBV12-5 to TRBJ1-5, with no clear D. The CDR3 loop spans 13 amino acids. Germline V gene lookup returns CDR1 LGHNT and CDR2 FRNRAP. Trimming shortened V by 6 bases and J by 5 bases, and 11 bases separated the two germline ends. Full variable domain (rest looked up from reference TRBV12-5 and TRBJ1-5): DARVTQTPRHKVTEMGQEVTMRCQPILGHNTVFWYRQTMMQGLELLAYFRNRAPLDDSGMPKDRFSAEMPDATLATLKIQPSEPRDSAVYFCASGPGFDQPQHFGDGTRLSIL.

This clonotype was detected many times. J is TRBJ1-4 and V is TRBV20-1, with TRBD1 as a possible D gene (6 bases). V lost 0 bases and J 6 bases, leaving 14 bases between the germline ends. The V gene's germline CDR1 is DFQATT and CDR2 SNEGSKA (reference sequence). The length of the CDR3 is 15 residues. CDR3 loop: CSARDPGRGDEKLFF. CDR3 coding DNA: TGCAGTGCTAGAGATCCCGGTAGGGGGGATGAAAAACTGTTTTTT.